The 29 T cell receptor beta chains presented below share a single source sample, sequenced in a study of tumour-infiltrating T cells in Burkitt lymphoma. Clones were sequenced by immunoSEQ multiplex PCR, and TCRdb holds only the in-frame ones, with some missing. The table shows about 15,000 clones, with around four fifths occurring only once. Sequences were obtained from tumor tissue. These receptors all come from a human donor with diffuse large B-cell lymphoma.

This clone was seen a single time. The chain employs TRBV9 and TRBJ1-2; possible D gene TRBD1, 6 bases. The ends were cut back, 4 bases at V and 1 base at J, with 14 bases in the middle. This CDR3 is 15 amino acids long. CDR1 is SGDLS, CDR2 YYNGEE, per germline. CDR3 residues: CASSPRDTLNYGYTF. The CDR3 DNA is TGTGCCAGCAGCCCCCGGGACACCCTTAACTATGGCTACACCTTC.

The chain uses TRBV29-1 and TRBJ2-3; D possibly uses TRBD1 or TRBD2 (6 bases each). Deletions cut 8 bases from V and 2 bases from J, with 20 bases between. This CDR3 is built from 15 residues. Germline V lookup: CDR1 SQVTM, CDR2 ANQGSEA. This CDR3 reads CSFTESGAHTDTQYF. CDR3 coding DNA: TGCAGCTTTACAGAATCGGGGGCCCACACAGATACGCAGTATTTT.

This chain joins TRBV9 and TRBJ2-7; TRBD1 is a possible D gene (5 bases). Germline CDR1 is SGDLS and CDR2 is YYNGEE. This CDR3 comprises 13 residues. Trimming took 1 base from V and 3 from J, leaving 8 bases between them. CDR3 protein: CASSVSQGYEQYF. CDR3 coding DNA: TGTGCCAGCAGCGTATCGCAGGGCTACGAGCAGTACTTC.

CDR3 sequence reads: CASSAAGFTYNEQFF. The DNA of the CDR3 is TGTGCCAGCAGTGCGGCGGGTTTTACCTACAATGAGCAGTTCTTC. This sequence joins TRBV2 and TRBJ2-1, with a possible D match to TRBD2 (5 bases). From germline, CDR1 is SNHLY and CDR2 FYNNEI. The CDR3 spans 15 residues. The germline V and J ends were trimmed by 4 bases and 2 bases, with 12 bases remaining between them.

This clone was seen only once. This chain uses TRBV5-8 with TRBJ2-3, with a possible D match to TRBD1 (6 bases). The length of the CDR3 is 15 residues. Trimming took off 4 bases at V and 4 bases at J, with 16 bases between the two ends. Germline assignment: CDR1 SGHTS and CDR2 YDEGEE. Written as DNA, the CDR3 is TGTGCCAGCAGCCGCCGGGACACTTTCGCAGATACGCAGTATTTT. Amino acid sequence: CASSRRDTFADTQYF.

The rearrangement uses TRBV27 and TRBJ2-3; D uncertain. This CDR3 has 11 residues. The V gene's germline CDR1 is MNHEY and CDR2 SMNVEV (reference sequence). The germline V and J ends were trimmed by 6 bases and 0 bases, with 1 base remaining between them. CDR3 residues: CASRSTDTQYF. The CDR3 DNA reads as TGTGCCAGCAGGAGCACAGATACGCAGTATTTT.

V usage is TRBV7-2 and J usage is TRBJ1-2; TRBD1 matches at 9 bases. Germline V lookup: CDR1 SGHTA, CDR2 FQGNSA. The CDR3 length is 15 residues. The V segment lost 10 bases and the J segment 0 bases; nucleotides outside the gene matches: 9. The CDR3: CANGQGPPANYGYTF. CDR3 bases: TGTGCCAACGGACAGGGGCCCCCTGCTAACTATGGCTACACCTTC. Based on the CDR3 plus reference TRBV7-2 and TRBJ1-2, the full variable domain is GAGVSQSPSNKVTEKGKDVELRCDPISGHTALYWYRQSLGQGLEFLIYFQGNSAPDKSGLPSDRFSAERTGGSVSTLTIQRTQQEDSAVYLCANGQGPPANYGYTFGSGTRLTVV.

The rearrangement uses TRBV2 and TRBJ1-2; D remains ambiguous. CDR3 size: 13 residues. The V and J ends lost 2 bases and 4 bases respectively, with 8 bases between them. Germline values: CDR1 SNHLY, CDR2 FYNNEI. Here the CDR3 reads CASSEMGTYGYTF. The CDR3 DNA reads TGTGCCAGCAGTGAAATGGGTACCTATGGCTACACCTTC.

CDR3: CASSVQGQAYYEQYF. The CDR3 DNA reads TGTGCCAGCAGCGTTCAGGGACAGGCATACTACGAGCAGTACTTC. The chain is built from TRBV9 and TRBJ2-7; 8 nucleotides agree with TRBD1. The CDR3 loop spans 15 amino acids. In germline, CDR1 is SGDLS, CDR2 YYNGEE. J gave up 3 bases and V 2 bases, and 7 bases lay outside the gene matches.

This rearrangement joins TRBV19 to TRBJ1-2, with D uncertain. The germline V gene encodes CDR1 LNHDA and CDR2 SQIVND (reference sequence). Deletions cut 3 bases from V and 4 bases from J, with 9 bases between. The length of the CDR3 is 13 residues. The CDR3 coding sequence is TGTGCCAGTAGTATGACGGGCCTCTATGGCTACACCTTC. Its protein product is CASSMTGLYGYTF.

This rearrangement joins TRBV6-5 to TRBJ2-7; 9 nucleotides agree with TRBD1. This CDR3 contains 13 residues. CDR1 MNHEY and CDR2 SVGAGI come from the germline V gene. Trimming at V came to 5 bases and at J to 5 bases, leaving 4 bases not matched to a gene. The CDR3 protein is CASSTDRGHEQYF. The CDR3 nucleotides are TGTGCCAGCAGTACGGACAGGGGCCACGAGCAGTACTTC.

The chain has TRBV6-5 and TRBJ1-1; TRBD1 aligns across 9 bases. CDR1 and CDR2 (germline): MNHEY, SVGAGI. V lost 2 bases to trimming and J lost 4 bases; unmatched junction nucleotides: 2. The CDR3 spans 14 residues. The CDR3 bases are TGTGCCAGCAGTTACGGGACAGGGAGCACTGAAGCTTTCTTT. This gives the protein CASSYGTGSTEAFF.

V usage is TRBV10-3 and J usage is TRBJ2-5; 9 bases agree with TRBD2. The V gene's germline CDR1 is ENHRY and CDR2 SYGVKD. The CDR3 covers 13 residues. Unmatched junction bases numbered 9, after V lost 11 bases and J lost 5 bases. CDR3 residues: CASQSSGMETQYF. CDR3 bases: TGTGCCTCACAATCTAGCGGGATGGAGACCCAGTACTTC.

This clone was picked up one time. The chain joins TRBV11-2 to TRBJ1-2; D unresolved. V was pared by 5 bases and J by 4 bases, with 11 bases between. The CDR3 totals 13 residues. CDR1 SGHAT and CDR2 FQNNGV come from the germline V gene. This chain's CDR3 is CASSLVGVYGYTF. The CDR3 nucleotides read TGTGCCAGCAGCCTCGTCGGAGTCTATGGCTACACCTTC.

The J gene is TRBJ1-5, the V gene TRBV4-3; D gene uncertain. The germline CDR1 and CDR2 sequences are LGHNA and YSLEER. The V and J ends lost 0 bases and 7 bases respectively, with 7 bases between them. The CDR3 loop spans 13 amino acids. CDR3 protein: CASSQESEQPQHF. The CDR3 nucleotides are TGCGCCAGCAGCCAAGAAAGCGAACAGCCCCAGCATTTT.

The J gene is TRBJ1-5, the V gene TRBV6-1; tentative D call: TRBD1 (5 bases). Germline CDR1 and CDR2: MNHNS and SASEGT. This CDR3 has 19 residues. V lost 1 base to trimming and J lost 4 bases, with 23 bases between them. The CDR3 DNA is TGTGCCAGCAGTGAAGGAGGGTACAGGTCCCGGACGTGGAATCAGCCCCAGCATTTT. The encoded protein is CASSEGGYRSRTWNQPQHF.

This clone has just a few counts. The chain's CDR3 is CSGSWGTEAFF. For the CDR3, the DNA is TGCAGTGGGTCTTGGGGCACTGAAGCTTTCTTT. The chain uses TRBV20-1 and TRBJ1-1; no definite D call. The germline V gene has CDR1 DFQATT and CDR2 SNEGSKA (reference sequence). Trimming pared 7 bases from V and 4 bases from J, leaving 10 bases between. CDR3 length: 11 amino acids.

A single count supports this clone. The V call is TRBV9, the J call TRBJ2-7; a possible D gene is TRBD2 (6 bases). Germline V gene lookup returns CDR1 SGDLS and CDR2 YYNGEE. Trimming left V 0 bases short and J 2 bases short, with 6 bases between. This CDR3 comprises 13 residues. The CDR3 DNA reads TGTGCCAGCAGCGTAGGCGGGACCTACGAGCAGTACTTC. Its translation is CASSVGGTYEQYF. The full variable domain, its missing parts supplied by reference TRBV9 and TRBJ2-7, is DSGVTQTPKHLITATGQRVTLRCSPRSGDLSVYWYQQSLDQGLQFLIQYYNGEERAKGNILERFSAQQFPDLHSELNLSSLELGDSALYFCASSVGGTYEQYFGPGTRLTVT.

The chain joins TRBV29-1 to TRBJ1-5, with 10 bases lining up with TRBD1. The CDR3 is 13 amino acids. The germline V gene encodes CDR1 SQVTM and CDR2 ANQGSEA. With 6 bases clipped from V and 5 bases from J, the junction kept 4 bases outside the gene matches. In nucleotides, the CDR3 is TGCAGCGTCGGGACAGGGGTCGATCAGCCCCAGCATTTT. It yields the protein CSVGTGVDQPQHF. The variable domain in full, with the rest retrieved from reference TRBV29-1 and TRBJ1-5, is SAVISQKPSRDICQRGTSLTIQCQVDSQVTMMFWYRQQPGQSLTLIATANQGSEATYESGFVIDKFPISRPNLTFSTLTVSNMSPEDSSIYLCSVGTGVDQPQHFGDGTRLSIL.

The V gene is TRBV4-3, the J gene TRBJ1-1, with TRBD1 matching over 7 bases. CDR1 and CDR2 from the germline V gene are LGHNA and YSLEER. Trimming took 4 bases from V and 2 from J; bases not matched to a gene: 4. This CDR3 comprises 14 residues. CDR3 region: CASSPQGLNTEAFF. For the CDR3, the DNA is TGCGCCAGCAGCCCACAGGGGCTCAACACTGAAGCTTTCTTT.

Of note for this clone: Other DNA sequences in the sample encode the same CDR3. This sequence joins TRBV2 and TRBJ2-3, with 10 bases aligning to TRBD2. Germline trimming cut 6 bases from V and 6 bases from J; bases unmatched to any gene: 24. There are 20 residues in the CDR3. Germline CDR1 and CDR2: SNHLY and FYNNEI. This chain's CDR3 is CASSFTLTSGPEVDEDTQYF. CDR3 in DNA: TGTGCCAGCAGCTTTACCCTGACTAGCGGGCCGGAGGTAGATGAGGATACGCAGTATTTT.

The sample holds one count of this clone. This chain uses TRBV4-3 with TRBJ1-2, with D uncertain. The germline V gene encodes CDR1 LGHNA and CDR2 YSLEER. The CDR3 extends over 15 amino acids. V was shortened by 1 base and J by 7 bases, with 16 bases between the two germline ends. This CDR3 is CASSQVLVGSGGYTF. The CDR3 DNA sequence: TGCGCCAGCAGCCAAGTTCTCGTCGGTTCCGGTGGCTACACCTTC.

The rearrangement joins TRBV2 to TRBJ2-7; unclear D gene. The CDR3 has 13 residues. Germline-derived CDR1 and CDR2 are SNHLY and FYNNEI. The V end lost 4 bases, the J end lost 3 bases, and 10 bases lay between the germline ends. In DNA, the CDR3 is TGTGCCAGCAGTGTCGGTACACTCTACGAGCAGTACTTC. This codes for CASSVGTLYEQYF.

The chain couples TRBV14 to TRBJ1-3; maybe TRBD1 (5 bases). The CDR3 runs to 18 residues. Per the germline V gene, CDR1 is SGHDN and CDR2 is FVKESK. V lost 0 bases, J lost 0 bases, and 15 bases lay in between. The CDR3 region has the DNA TGTGCCAGCAGCCAAGATATAAGTCGGGGACTCTCTGGAAACACCATATATTTT. Translation gives CASSQDISRGLSGNTIYF.

The CDR3 coding sequence is TGTGCCAGCTCACCACCGGCGGTAGATACGCAGTATTTT. It is translated as CASSPPAVDTQYF. This chain connects TRBV18 to TRBJ2-3; D not certain. Trimming shortened V by 0 bases and J by 5 bases, and 6 bases separated the two germline ends. Germline V gene sequence: CDR1 KGHSH, CDR2 LQKENI. The length of the CDR3 is 13 residues.

V usage is TRBV5-6 and J usage is TRBJ2-7; D not certain. V was trimmed by 3 bases and J by 5 bases, leaving 12 bases between them. Germline CDR1 is SGHDT and CDR2 is YYEEEE. The CDR3 totals 13 residues. CDR3 sequence (DNA): TGTGCCAGCAGCTCGGCCCTTTCCCACGAGCAGTACTTC. Residues: CASSSALSHEQYF.

V and J are TRBV4-1 and TRBJ1-1, with 8 bases identical to TRBD1. V was pared by 0 bases and J by 4 bases, with 4 bases of the junction left unmatched. Germline CDR1 is MGHRA and CDR2 is YSYEKL. CDR3 length: 15 residues. The CDR3 DNA is TGCGCCAGCAGCCAAGAGGGAACAGGGGGCACTGAAGCTTTCTTT. Translation gives CASSQEGTGGTEAFF.

This chain connects TRBV6-5 to TRBJ2-5; TRBD2 might be the D (6 bases). This CDR3 has 15 amino acids. The V end was cut by 6 bases, the J end by 3 bases, with 17 bases between. CDR1 is MNHEY, CDR2 SVGAGI, per germline. Here the CDR3 DNA reads TGTGCCAGCAGCGAACTGGAGGGTGTCGAAGAGACCCAGTACTTC. Its translation: CASSELEGVEETQYF.

The gene calls are TRBV5-1 and TRBJ1-1, with TRBD1 as a possible D gene (6 bases). The CDR3 spans 13 residues. Germline values: CDR1 SGHRS, CDR2 YFSETQ. The ends were cut back, 0 bases at V and 4 bases at J, with 7 bases in the middle. CDR3 nucleotides: TGCGCCAGCAGCTTGGAGGGGGGCACTGAAGCTTTCTTT. Translation gives CASSLEGGTEAFF.